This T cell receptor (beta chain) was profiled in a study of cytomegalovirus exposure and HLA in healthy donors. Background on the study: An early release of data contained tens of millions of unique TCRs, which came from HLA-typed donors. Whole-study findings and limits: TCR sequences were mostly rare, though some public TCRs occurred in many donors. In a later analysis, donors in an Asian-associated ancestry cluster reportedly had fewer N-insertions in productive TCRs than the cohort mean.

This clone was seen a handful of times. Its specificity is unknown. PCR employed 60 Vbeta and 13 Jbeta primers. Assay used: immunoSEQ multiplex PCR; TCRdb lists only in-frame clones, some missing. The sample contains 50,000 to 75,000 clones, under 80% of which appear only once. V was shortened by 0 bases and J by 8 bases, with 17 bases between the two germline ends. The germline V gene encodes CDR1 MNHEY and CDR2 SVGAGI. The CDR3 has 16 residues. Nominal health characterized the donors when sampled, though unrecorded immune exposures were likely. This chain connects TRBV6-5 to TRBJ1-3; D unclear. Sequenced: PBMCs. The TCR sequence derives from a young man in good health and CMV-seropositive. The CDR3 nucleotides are TGTGCCAGCAGTTACTCGTGGAGACTCAAAGCATACACCATATATTTT. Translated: CASSYSWRLKAYTIYF.